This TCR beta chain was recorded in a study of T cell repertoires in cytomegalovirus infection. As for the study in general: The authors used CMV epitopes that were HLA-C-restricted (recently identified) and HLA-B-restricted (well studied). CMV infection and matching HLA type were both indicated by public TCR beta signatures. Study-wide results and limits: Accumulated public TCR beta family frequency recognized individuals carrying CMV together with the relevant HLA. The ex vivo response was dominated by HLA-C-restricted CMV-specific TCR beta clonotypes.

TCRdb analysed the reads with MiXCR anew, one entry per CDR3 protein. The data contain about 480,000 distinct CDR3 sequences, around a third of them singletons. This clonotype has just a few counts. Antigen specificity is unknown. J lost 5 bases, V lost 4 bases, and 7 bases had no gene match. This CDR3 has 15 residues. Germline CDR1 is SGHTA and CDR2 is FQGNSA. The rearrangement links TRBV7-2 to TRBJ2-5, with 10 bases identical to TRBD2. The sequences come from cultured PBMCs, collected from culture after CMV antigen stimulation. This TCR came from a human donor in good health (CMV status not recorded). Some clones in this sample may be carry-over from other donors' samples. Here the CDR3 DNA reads TGTGCCAGCAGCTCCCAGCGGGAGGGCCGGGAGACCCAGTACTTC. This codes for CASSSQREGRETQYF.